The source of this T cell receptor (beta chain) is a study of T-cell memory formation after mild COVID-19. Whole-study results and caveats: From day 15 to 85, contracting clones were balanced between CD4 and CD8, whereas later expanders leaned toward CD4+. For second-wave clones that peaked at day 37, SARS-CoV-2 specificity went unverified. The appearance of some responding clones in pre-infection memory suggested that cross-reactive memory joined. The study found contracting CD4+ clones mainly in CM and EM and contracting CD8+ clones in EMRA.

TCRdb recomputed calls from the 5' RACE reads with MiXCR, one row per CDR3 protein. Of about 340,000 distinct CDR3 sequences listed, roughly 15% are singletons. This clonotype has at least ten counts. Its antigen is currently unknown. The CDR3 length is 17 residues. V shed 3 bases, J shed 7 bases, and the junction held 13 bases outside the gene matches. Per germline, CDR1 MNHEY and CDR2 SMNVEV (reference sequence). The rearrangement joins TRBV27 to TRBJ2-2; 8 bases agree with TRBD1. The sequenced sample was PBMCs or a T cell subset sorted from them (not recorded which). This receptor was taken from a man between 18 and 29 years old who had mild COVID-19 (a few samples of this study predate the infection). Cell type and time point are not known. The CDR3 reads CASSFGRQGAPGGELFF. The CDR3 DNA is TGTGCCAGCAGTTTCGGGCGCCAGGGGGCCCCCGGCGGGGAGCTGTTTTTT.